The rows below give T cell receptor beta chains drawn from one sample of a study of blood T cells in healthy people across ages. TCRdb reprocessed the 5' RACE reads with MiXCR, giving one entry per CDR3 protein. The sample consists of hundreds of thousands of distinct CDR3 sequences, about 48% of them appearing once. Material for sequencing was blood. These receptors were taken from a man older than 75 in good health. Each CDR3 is given with its conserved first and last residue. D genes are given only for firm matches. Clone size is shown for a subset of rows, as once, few, many or a class of expanded clone.

J: TRBJ1-1
size: NA
D: NA
V: TRBV6-1
CDR3: CASRGPLRGTEAFF
DNA: TGTGCCAGCAGGGGACCTCTTCGGGGCACTGAAGCTTTCTTT

J: TRBJ2-1
size: few
D: NA
V: TRBV15
CDR3: CATSRDLGPIEQFF
DNA: TGTGCCACCAGCAGAGATTTAGGACCAATCGAGCAGTTCTTC

J: TRBJ2-3
size: NA
D: TRBD2
V: TRBV29-1
CDR3: CSVQGTSGNRADTQYF
DNA: TGCAGCGTTCAGGGGACTAGCGGGAACCGGGCAGATACGCAGTATTTT

J: TRBJ2-7
size: NA
D: TRBD2
V: TRBV7-8
CDR3: CASSRTLAGATYEQYF
DNA: TGTGCCAGCAGCCGTACGTTAGCGGGAGCAACCTACGAGCAGTACTTC

J: TRBJ2-3
size: NA
D: TRBD1
V: TRBV9
CDR3: CASSEGTASTDTQYF
DNA: TGTGCCAGCAGCGAGGGGACAGCCAGCACAGATACGCAGTATTTT

J: TRBJ2-2
size: NA
D: TRBD2
V: TRBV2
CDR3: CASRRLAGAPGELFF
DNA: TGTGCCAGCAGGCGACTAGCGGGAGCCCCCGGGGAGCTGTTTTTT

J: TRBJ2-7
size: few
D: NA
V: TRBV5-6
CDR3: CASSLAGDLYEQYF
DNA: TGTGCCAGCAGCTTGGCGGGAGATCTCTACGAGCAGTACTTC

J: TRBJ2-3
size: NA
D: TRBD2
V: TRBV9
CDR3: CASSAGGPDRYAYF
DNA: TGTGCCAGCAGCGCGGGAGGGCCGGACAGATACGCGTATTTT

J: TRBJ1-2
size: few
D: NA
V: TRBV5-1
CDR3: CASSLDAKGNYGYTF
DNA: TGCGCCAGCAGCTTGGACGCAAAAGGGAACTATGGCTACACCTTC

J: TRBJ1-2
size: NA
D: NA
V: TRBV7-7
CDR3: CASRGIIRGGYGYTFGSGTTF
DNA: NA

J: TRBJ1-6
size: NA
D: NA
V: TRBV5-5
CDR3: CASSLQGRSYNSPLHF
DNA: TGTGCCAGCAGCCTCCAGGGTCGGTCCTATAATTCACCCCTCCACTTT

J: TRBJ2-1
size: few
D: NA
V: TRBV3-1
CDR3: CASSTGTQYNEQFF
DNA: TGTGCCAGCAGCACTGGGACCCAGTACAATGAGCAGTTCTTC

J: TRBJ2-7
size: few
D: TRBD1
V: TRBV12-3/TRBV12-4
CDR3: CARSSNRGTYF
DNA: TGTGCCAGGTCGTCTAACAGGGGAACGTACTTC

J: TRBJ2-3
size: NA
D: TRBD2
V: TRBV15
CDR3: CATSRDRAGGSTDTQYF
DNA: TGTGCCACCAGCAGAGATCGGGCGGGGGGGAGCACAGATACGCAGTATTTT

J: TRBJ2-3
size: many
D: NA
V: TRBV5-1
CDR3: CASSDLDTQYF
DNA: TGCGCCAGCAGCGACTTGGATACGCAGTATTTT

J: TRBJ2-5
size: NA
D: TRBD2
V: TRBV7-9
CDR3: CASSLGLAGGPLETQYF
DNA: TGTGCCAGCAGCTTAGGCCTAGCGGGAGGGCCGTTAGAGACCCAGTACTTC

J: TRBJ2-3
size: NA
D: TRBD1
V: TRBV5-1
CDR3: CASAPGQGFRYAYF
DNA: TGCGCCAGCGCCCCGGGACAGGGTTTTAGATACGCGTATTTT

J: TRBJ2-1
size: NA
D: TRBD2
V: TRBV20-1
CDR3: CSESGRDNNEQFF
DNA: TGCAGTGAAAGCGGGAGGGATAACAATGAGCAGTTCTTC

J: TRBJ2-7
size: NA
D: TRBD1
V: TRBV10-2
CDR3: CASSELPGTGPYEQYF
DNA: TGCGCCAGCAGTGAGCTTCCTGGGACAGGGCCCTACGAGCAGTACTTC

J: TRBJ2-3
size: NA
D: TRBD2
V: TRBV5-4
CDR3: CASSPRETSVGDTQYF
DNA: TGTGCCAGCAGCCCCAGGGAGACTAGCGTTGGGGATACGCAGTATTTT

J: TRBJ1-6
size: once
D: TRBD1
V: TRBV12-3/TRBV12-4
CDR3: CASSLTGGNSPHHF
DNA: TGTGCCAGCAGTCTGACAGGGGGCAATTCACCCCACCACTTT

J: TRBJ2-7
size: few
D: TRBD1
V: TRBV11-2
CDR3: CASSRDRDAYEQYF
DNA: TGTGCCAGCAGTAGGGACAGAGATGCCTACGAGCAGTACTTC

J: TRBJ2-1
size: few
D: TRBD2
V: TRBV5-1
CDR3: CASSSGLAGGSSYNEQFF
DNA: TGCGCCAGCAGCTCTGGACTAGCGGGAGGAAGCTCCTACAATGAGCAGTTCTTC

J: TRBJ2-7
size: NA
D: TRBD2
V: TRBV5-1
CDR3: CASSLSAGAFYEQYF
DNA: TGCGCCAGCAGCTTATCGGCGGGAGCCTTCTACGAGCAGTACTTC

J: TRBJ2-7
size: NA
D: NA
V: TRBV20-1
CDR3: CSANLQRLGEQYF
DNA: TGCAGTGCTAACCTACAGCGGCTTGGAGAGCAGTACTTC

J: TRBJ1-4
size: NA
D: NA
V: TRBV9
CDR3: CASSITDWTANEKLFF
DNA: TGTGCCAGCAGCATCACCGACTGGACCGCTAATGAAAAACTGTTTTTT

J: TRBJ2-5
size: NA
D: NA
V: TRBV9
CDR3: CASSPTTGETQYF
DNA: TGTGCCAGCAGCCCCACCACGGGCGAGACCCAGTACTTC

J: TRBJ1-1
size: few
D: NA
V: TRBV24-1
CDR3: CATSDPMDETEAFF
DNA: TGTGCCACCAGTGATCCGATGGACGAGACTGAAGCTTTCTTT

J: TRBJ1-2
size: NA
D: TRBD1
V: TRBV10-3
CDR3: CAISEGQGRNGYTF
DNA: TGTGCCATCAGTGAGGGACAGGGGAGAAATGGCTACACCTTC

J: TRBJ1-4
size: NA
D: NA
V: TRBV27
CDR3: CASRSWGTTNEKLFF
DNA: TGTGCCAGCCGCTCCTGGGGCACAACTAATGAAAAACTGTTTTTT

J: TRBJ2-5
size: NA
D: NA
V: TRBV3-1
CDR3: CASSYPSGMGETQYF
DNA: TGTGCCAGCAGCTACCCGTCGGGAATGGGCGAGACCCAGTACTTC

J: TRBJ2-4
size: NA
D: NA
V: TRBV9
CDR3: CASSVEPTTKNIQYF
DNA: TGTGCCAGCAGCGTAGAACCGACAACCAAAAACATTCAGTACTTC

J: TRBJ1-2
size: NA
D: NA
V: TRBV20-1
CDR3: CSSPVGLLSYGYTF
DNA: TGCAGTTCCCCAGTCGGCCTGCTGAGCTATGGCTACACCTTC

J: TRBJ1-1
size: NA
D: TRBD1
V: TRBV27
CDR3: CASSVTGVLKPREAFF
DNA: TGTGCCAGCAGTGTTACAGGGGTCCTCAAACCCAGAGAAGCTTTCTTT

J: TRBJ2-1
size: NA
D: NA
V: TRBV11-3
CDR3: CASSLELARTNEQFF
DNA: TGTGCCAGCAGCTTAGAGCTAGCGAGAACCAATGAGCAGTTCTTC

J: TRBJ2-7
size: NA
D: NA
V: TRBV6-2/TRBV6-3
CDR3: CASSREGLYEQYF
DNA: TGTGCCAGCAGCCGCGAGGGCCTATACGAGCAGTACTTC

J: TRBJ2-1
size: many
D: NA
V: TRBV29-1
CDR3: CSVEVGVLNNEQFF
DNA: TGCAGCGTTGAGGTTGGCGTACTTAACAATGAGCAGTTCTTC

J: TRBJ2-7
size: NA
D: NA
V: TRBV29-1
CDR3: CSVEDPRDIPYEQYF
DNA: TGCAGCGTTGAAGATCCGCGGGACATCCCCTACGAGCAGTACTTC

J: TRBJ2-7
size: NA
D: NA
V: TRBV27
CDR3: CASSLSRAGPNSGQYF
DNA: TGTGCCAGCAGTTTATCCCGGGCAGGGCCTAATTCGGGGCAGTACTTC

J: TRBJ2-3
size: NA
D: NA
V: TRBV3-1
CDR3: CASSQEAASSDTQYF
DNA: TGTGCCAGCAGCCAAGAGGCAGCGTCCTCAGATACGCAGTATTTT

J: TRBJ1-6
size: NA
D: TRBD1
V: TRBV5-6
CDR3: CASRPQGAQNSPLHF
DNA: TGTGCCAGCAGACCACAGGGGGCGCAGAATTCACCCCTCCACTTT

J: TRBJ2-7
size: NA
D: TRBD2
V: TRBV3-1
CDR3: CASSQDIGTSGRLVDEQYF
DNA: TGTGCCAGCAGCCAAGATATTGGGACTAGCGGGAGGTTAGTCGACGAGCAGTACTTC

J: TRBJ2-5
size: NA
D: NA
V: TRBV20-1
CDR3: CSARVLTGFMETQYF
DNA: TGCAGTGCTAGAGTTCTAACAGGGTTTATGGAGACCCAGTACTTC

J: TRBJ2-1
size: NA
D: TRBD1
V: TRBV28
CDR3: CASSTPGQGVDEQFF
DNA: TGTGCCAGCAGTACGCCGGGACAGGGCGTCGATGAGCAGTTCTTC